Below, one T cell receptor beta chain is given with its context. Germline V gene lookup returns CDR1 LNHNV and CDR2 YYDKDF (reference sequence). J lost 6 bases, V lost 1 base, and 2 bases had no gene match. The CDR3 length is 14 residues. This specimen belongs to a study of blood T cell repertoires in COVID-19. Study details: Acute and convalescent COVID-19 specimens originated in the United States, Italy and Spain.

Ages ranged from about 18 to 89 years, with residence in around 24 US areas. Donors were grouped by their self-reported clinical history. In Cohort 3, a recovered donor had either two negative PCRs, clearance, or symptom resolution. Generated by immunoSEQ multiplex PCR, the TCRdb table keeps only in-frame clones and is missing some. The table has over 150,000 clones, around 84% seen once. The clonotype was recovered from a woman aged 25 to 39 who had recovered from COVID-19. The sequencing sample was made of PBMCs or T cells enriched from blood (not recorded which). The V call is TRBV15, the J call TRBJ1-2, with 10 positions matching TRBD1. The CDR3 sequence is CATSRVGTGDGYTF. CDR3 DNA: TGTGCCACCAGCAGAGTGGGGACAGGGGATGGCTACACCTTC. The full variable domain, its missing parts supplied by reference TRBV15 and TRBJ1-2, is DAMVIQNPRYQVTQFGKPVTLSCSQTLNHNVMYWYQQKSSQAPKLLFHYYDKDFNNEADTPDNFQSRRPNTSFCFLDIRSPGLGDTAMYLCATSRVGTGDGYTFGSGTRLTVV.